This T cell receptor beta chain appears in the sequencing data of a study of blood T cell repertoires in COVID-19. Profiled with immunoSEQ multiplex PCR; TCRdb holds only in-frame clones, not every one. The sample shows about 440,000 clones, about 85% of them seen only once. V was pared by 0 bases and J by 4 bases, with 2 bases of the junction left unmatched. In germline, CDR1 is SQVTM, CDR2 ANQGSEA. The CDR3 totals 14 residues. This clonotype originated in a woman aged 18-29 years with acute COVID-19. J is TRBJ1-2 and V is TRBV29-1; TRBD1 matches 10 bases. Sequenced: PBMCs or T cells enriched from blood (not recorded which). The CDR3 spells CSVEDRTGGYGYTF. DNA for the CDR3: TGCAGCGTTGAAGATCGGACAGGGGGCTATGGCTACACCTTC.